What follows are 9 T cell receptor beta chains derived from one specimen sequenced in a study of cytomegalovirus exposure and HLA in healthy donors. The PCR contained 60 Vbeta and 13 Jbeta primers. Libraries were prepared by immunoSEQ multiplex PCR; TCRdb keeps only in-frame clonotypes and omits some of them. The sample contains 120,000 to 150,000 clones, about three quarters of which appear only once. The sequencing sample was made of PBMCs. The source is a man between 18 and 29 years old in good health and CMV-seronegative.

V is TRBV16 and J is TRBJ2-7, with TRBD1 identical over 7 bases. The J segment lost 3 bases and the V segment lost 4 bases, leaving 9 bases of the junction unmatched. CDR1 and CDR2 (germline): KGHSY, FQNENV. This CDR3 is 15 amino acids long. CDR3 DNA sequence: TGTGCCAGCAGCCCCCAGGGCCAGGGGGACTACGAGCAGTACTTC. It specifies CASSPQGQGDYEQYF. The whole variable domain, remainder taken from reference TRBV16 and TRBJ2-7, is GEEVAQTPKHLVRGEGQKAKLYCAPIKGHSYVFWYQQVLKNEFKFLISFQNENVFDETGMPKERFSAKCLPNSPCSLEIQATKLEDSAVYFCASSPQGQGDYEQYFGPGTRLTVT.

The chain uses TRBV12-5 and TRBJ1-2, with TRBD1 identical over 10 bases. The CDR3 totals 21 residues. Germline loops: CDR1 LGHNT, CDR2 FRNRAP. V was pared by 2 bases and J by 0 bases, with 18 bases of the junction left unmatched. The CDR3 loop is CASGLSRGLTGGLSPNYGYTF. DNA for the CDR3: TGTGCTAGTGGTTTGTCGAGGGGACTGACAGGGGGCCTTTCACCTAACTATGGCTACACCTTC.

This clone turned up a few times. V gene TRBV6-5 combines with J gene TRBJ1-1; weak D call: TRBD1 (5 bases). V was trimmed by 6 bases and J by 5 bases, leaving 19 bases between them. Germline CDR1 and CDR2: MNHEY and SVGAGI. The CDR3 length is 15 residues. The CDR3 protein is CASRPGSYKGTEAFF. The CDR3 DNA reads TGTGCCAGCAGGCCAGGGTCTTATAAGGGAACTGAAGCTTTCTTT.

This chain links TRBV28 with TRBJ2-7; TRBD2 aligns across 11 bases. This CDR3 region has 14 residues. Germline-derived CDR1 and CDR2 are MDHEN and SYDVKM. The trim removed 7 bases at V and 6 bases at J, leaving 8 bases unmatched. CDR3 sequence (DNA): TGTGCCAGCACCCTTAGCGGGAGGGCGGTCGAGCAGTACTTC. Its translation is CASTLSGRAVEQYF.

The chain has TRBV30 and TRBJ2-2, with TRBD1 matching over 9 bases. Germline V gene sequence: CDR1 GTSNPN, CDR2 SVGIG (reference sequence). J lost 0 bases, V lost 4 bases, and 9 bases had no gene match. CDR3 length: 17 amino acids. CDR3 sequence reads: CAWTPSDRGANTGELFF. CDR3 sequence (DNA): TGTGCCTGGACCCCCTCCGACAGGGGGGCGAACACCGGGGAGCTGTTTTTT.

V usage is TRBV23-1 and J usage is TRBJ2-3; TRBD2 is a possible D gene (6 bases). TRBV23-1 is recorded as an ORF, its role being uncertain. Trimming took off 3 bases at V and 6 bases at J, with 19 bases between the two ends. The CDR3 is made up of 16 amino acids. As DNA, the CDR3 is TGCGCCAGCAGTCAGCTTGACGGTGGAGGGACCGATACGCAGTATTTT. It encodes CASSQLDGGGTDTQYF.

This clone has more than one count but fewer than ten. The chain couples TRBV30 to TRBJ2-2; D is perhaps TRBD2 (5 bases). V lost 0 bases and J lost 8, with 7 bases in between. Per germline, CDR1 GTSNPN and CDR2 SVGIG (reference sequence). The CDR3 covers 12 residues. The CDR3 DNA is TGTGCCTGGAGTGTACGGGGAGGGGAGCTGTTTTTT. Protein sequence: CAWSVRGGELFF.

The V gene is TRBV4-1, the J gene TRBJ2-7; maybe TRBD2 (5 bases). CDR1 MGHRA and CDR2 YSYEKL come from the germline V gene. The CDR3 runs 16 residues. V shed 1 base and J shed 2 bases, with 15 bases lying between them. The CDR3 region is CASSQGIVLGAYEQYF. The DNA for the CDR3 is TGCGCCAGCAGCCAAGGGATTGTACTGGGAGCCTACGAGCAGTACTTC.

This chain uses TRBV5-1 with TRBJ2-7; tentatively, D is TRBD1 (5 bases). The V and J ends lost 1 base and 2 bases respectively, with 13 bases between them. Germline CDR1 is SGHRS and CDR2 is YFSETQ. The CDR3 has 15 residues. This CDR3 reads CASSLISETAYEQYF. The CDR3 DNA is TGCGCCAGCAGCTTGATTTCCGAGACAGCCTACGAGCAGTACTTC.